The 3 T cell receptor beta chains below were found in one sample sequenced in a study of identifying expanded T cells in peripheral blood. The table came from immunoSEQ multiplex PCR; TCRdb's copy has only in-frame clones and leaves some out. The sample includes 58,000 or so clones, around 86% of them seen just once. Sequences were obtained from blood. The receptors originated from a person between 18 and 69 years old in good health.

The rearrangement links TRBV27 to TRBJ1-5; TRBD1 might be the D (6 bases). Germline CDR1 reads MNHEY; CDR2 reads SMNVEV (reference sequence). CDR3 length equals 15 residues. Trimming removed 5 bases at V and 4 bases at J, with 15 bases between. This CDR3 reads CASSLSGGGNQPQHF. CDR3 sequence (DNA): TGTGCCAGCAGTCTTTCTGGGGGCGGTAATCAGCCCCAGCATTTT.

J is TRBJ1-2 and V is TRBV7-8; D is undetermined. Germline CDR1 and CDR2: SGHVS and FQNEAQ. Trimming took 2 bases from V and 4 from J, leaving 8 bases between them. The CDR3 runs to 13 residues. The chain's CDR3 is CASSLTEAYGYTF. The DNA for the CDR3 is TGTGCCAGCAGCTTAACAGAAGCCTATGGCTACACCTTC.

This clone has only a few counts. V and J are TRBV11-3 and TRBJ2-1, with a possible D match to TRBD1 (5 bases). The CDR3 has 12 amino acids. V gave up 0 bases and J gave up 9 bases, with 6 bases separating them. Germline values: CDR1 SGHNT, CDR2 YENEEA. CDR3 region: CASSLERGEQFF. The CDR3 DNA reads TGTGCCAGCAGCTTAGAAAGGGGTGAGCAGTTCTTC.